This entry lists 25 T cell receptor beta chains sequenced from one sample in a study of T-cell reconstitution after alpha-beta-depleted transplantation in children. As it was prepared, the TCRbeta library received unique molecular identifiers. MiXCR, applied by TCRdb to the PCR reads, yields one record per CDR3 protein. The table has 170,000 or so distinct CDR3 sequences, around 7% seen once; the top ten hold around 3.1%. The input for sequencing was PBMCs from the stem cell graft donor, taken from the stem cell graft. The receptor source for this set is a human donor who donated a stem cell graft to a child with Wiskott-Aldrich syndrome.

There are many counts of this clonotype. V gene TRBV20-1 combines with J gene TRBJ1-5; no clear D. The germline gives CDR1 DFQATT, CDR2 SNEGSKA (reference sequence). CDR3 length: 13 residues. Trimming left V 3 bases short and J 6 bases short, with 12 bases between. The CDR3 is CSASDGLGQPQHF. For the CDR3, the DNA is TGCAGTGCTAGCGACGGCCTAGGTCAGCCCCAGCATTTT.

This clonotype was detected a few times. The chain is built from TRBV5-5 and TRBJ2-7; D gene unclear. Germline loops: CDR1 SGHKS, CDR2 YYEKEE (reference sequence). V shed 4 bases and J shed 3 bases, with 11 bases lying between them. This CDR3 contains 13 residues. The CDR3, as DNA: TGTGCCAGCAGCCCGGAGCTCCTCTACGAGCAGTACTTC. Protein: CASSPELLYEQYF. The variable domain in full, completed from reference TRBV5-5 and TRBJ2-7, reads DAGVTQSPTHLIKTRGQQVTLRCSPISGHKSVSWYQQVLGQGPQFIFQYYEKEERGRGNFPDRFSARQFPNYSSELNVNALLLGDSALYLCASSPELLYEQYFGPGTRLTVT.

The V and J genes are TRBV4-2 and TRBJ2-1, with D unresolved. The CDR3 has 17 amino acids. From germline, CDR1 is LGHNA and CDR2 YNFKEQ. Trimming cost V 2 bases and J 1 base, with 15 bases left between them. CDR3 in amino acids: CASSQWTDLLSYNEQFF. The DNA of the CDR3 is TGTGCCAGCAGCCAATGGACGGACCTGCTTTCCTACAATGAGCAGTTCTTC.

This clonotype was observed many times. The gene calls are TRBV12-3 or TRBV12-4 and TRBJ1-2; unclear D gene. The CDR3 has 14 residues. Trimming took 7 bases from V and 0 from J, leaving 12 bases between them. CDR3 in DNA: TGTGCCAGCACCCTTGGGCAGCCTAACTATGGCTACACCTTC. Its protein is CASTLGQPNYGYTF.

This clonotype was recorded many times. The V and J genes are TRBV9 and TRBJ2-1; D tentatively fits TRBD1 or TRBD2 (5 bases each). CDR3 length: 15 amino acids. V shed 8 bases and J shed 6 bases, with 21 bases lying between them. The germline V gene encodes CDR1 SGDLS and CDR2 YYNGEE. CDR3 amino acids: CASSSGTGPINEQFF. CDR3 DNA: TGTGCCAGTTCTTCCGGGACGGGTCCCATCAATGAGCAGTTCTTC.

This clonotype was recorded at least ten times. The chain recombines TRBV5-1 with TRBJ2-1; D remains unclear. Germline loops: CDR1 SGHRS, CDR2 YFSETQ. This CDR3 has 15 amino acids. Trimming cost V 4 bases and J 2 bases, with 13 bases left between them. CDR3 sequence reads: CASSLVRSTYNEQFF. CDR3 bases: TGCGCCAGCAGCCTAGTTAGGAGCACCTACAATGAGCAGTTCTTC.

This clonotype was counted ten times or more. The chain combines TRBV7-2 with TRBJ1-2, with D unresolved. Trimming cost V 5 bases and J 0 bases, with 10 bases left between them. This CDR3 spans 14 amino acids. CDR1 is SGHTA and CDR2 is FQGNSA in the germline V gene. The CDR3 sequence is CASSPSWANYGYTF. The CDR3 nucleotides are TGTGCCAGCAGCCCTTCCTGGGCTAACTATGGCTACACCTTC.

This clonotype was recorded at least ten times. This chain's CDR3 is CASSFNSNYGYTF. DNA of the CDR3: TGCGCCAGCAGCTTCAACAGTAACTATGGCTACACCTTC. The chain recombines TRBV5-1 with TRBJ1-2, with D uncertain. V lost 2 bases and J lost 1, with 6 bases in between. Germline V CDR1 and CDR2: SGHRS, YFSETQ. The CDR3 loop spans 13 amino acids. The entire variable domain, with the rest obtained from reference TRBV5-1 and TRBJ1-2, is as follows: KAGVTQTPRYLIKTRGQQVTLSCSPISGHRSVSWYQQTPGQGLQFLFEYFSETQRNKGNFPGRFSGRQFSNSRSEMNVSTLELGDSALYLCASSFNSNYGYTFGSGTRLTVV.

The J gene is TRBJ2-5, the V gene TRBV5-1; 12 bases align to TRBD2. Trimming at V came to 5 bases and at J to 5 bases, leaving 10 bases not matched to a gene. The CDR3 spans 16 residues. Germline lookup yields CDR1 SGHRS and CDR2 YFSETQ. CDR3 bases: TGCGCCAGCAGGCGTGGGACTAGCGGGCCGGGGGAGACCCAGTACTTC. It translates to CASRRGTSGPGETQYF. The full variable domain, in which reference TRBV5-1 and TRBJ2-5 provide the parts outside the CDR3, is KAGVTQTPRYLIKTRGQQVTLSCSPISGHRSVSWYQQTPGQGLQFLFEYFSETQRNKGNFPGRFSGRQFSNSRSEMNVSTLELGDSALYLCASRRGTSGPGETQYFGPGTRLLVL.

V and J are TRBV5-1 and TRBJ2-5; the match to TRBD1 covers 7 bases. Trimming cost V 2 bases and J 0 bases; bases outside gene matches: 4. Germline V gene sequence: CDR1 SGHRS, CDR2 YFSETQ. The CDR3 extends over 15 amino acids. CDR3 amino acids: CASSLGTANQETQYF. The CDR3 DNA reads TGCGCCAGCAGCTTAGGGACAGCAAACCAAGAGACCCAGTACTTC.

This clonotype was seen repeatedly, ten times or more. This rearrangement joins TRBV10-2 to TRBJ1-5, with D possibly being TRBD1 (6 bases). The CDR3 runs to 14 residues. Germline V gene sequence: CDR1 WSHSY, CDR2 SAAADI. Trimming cost V 10 bases and J 7 bases, with 20 bases left between them. The CDR3 DNA is TGCGCCACCTCGATGGTTGGGGGGGCCCAGCCCCAGCATTTT. It is translated as CATSMVGGAQPQHF.

In this sample, this clonotype turned up many times. This chain connects TRBV15 to TRBJ1-5; D is ambiguous. The V end lost 0 bases, the J end lost 4 bases, and 10 bases lay between the germline ends. This CDR3 has 15 residues. Germline loops: CDR1 LNHNV, CDR2 YYDKDF (reference sequence). CDR3: CATSRDERANQPQHF. CDR3 DNA: TGTGCCACCAGCAGAGATGAGAGGGCAAATCAGCCCCAGCATTTT.

The sample holds a few counts of this clonotype. V gene TRBV27 combines with J gene TRBJ1-5; D not resolved. The CDR3 consists of 14 residues. The germline V and J ends were trimmed by 10 bases and 2 bases, with 15 bases remaining between them. Germline loops: CDR1 MNHEY, CDR2 SMNVEV (reference sequence). The CDR3 loop is CAKTAIGCNQPQHF. The CDR3 region has the DNA TGTGCCAAAACGGCGATTGGGTGCAATCAGCCCCAGCATTTT.

This clonotype appeared a few times. This chain links TRBV29-1 with TRBJ1-2; 8 bases are a match to TRBD1. CDR3 length equals 14 residues. V shed 3 bases, J shed 4 bases, and the junction held 7 bases outside the gene matches. Germline values: CDR1 SQVTM, CDR2 ANQGSEA. The CDR3 sequence: CSVEFQGAVYGYTF. The DNA for the CDR3 is TGCAGCGTTGAGTTTCAGGGGGCGGTCTATGGCTACACCTTC.

This clonotype appeared a few times. The chain has TRBV7-6 and TRBJ2-5; D possibly corresponds to TRBD1 (5 bases). This CDR3 contains 14 residues. V lost 5 bases and J lost 0, with 10 bases in between. The germline gives CDR1 SGHVS, CDR2 FNYEAQ. The CDR3 here is CASSEQAYQETQYF. The CDR3 DNA reads as TGTGCCAGCAGCGAACAGGCCTACCAAGAGACCCAGTACTTC.

This clonotype was seen a handful of times. V and J are TRBV5-1 and TRBJ2-1, with 8 bases lining up with TRBD2. Trimming cost V 3 bases and J 10 bases; bases outside gene matches: 3. The CDR3 sequence is 12 residues long. Germline CDR1 reads SGHRS; CDR2 reads YFSETQ. The CDR3: CASSSIAGEQFF. The CDR3 DNA reads as TGCGCCAGCAGCTCAATAGCGGGAGAGCAGTTCTTC.

This clonotype was counted ten times or more. The chain combines TRBV20-1 with TRBJ2-1; no reliable D call. The CDR3 is 11 residues long. The germline CDR1 and CDR2 sequences are DFQATT and SNEGSKA (reference sequence). V lost 0 bases, J lost 13 bases, and 10 bases lay in between. CDR3 nucleotide sequence: TGCAGTGCTAGAGACCCGCCCCTTCAGTTCTTC. Protein product: CSARDPPLQFF.

This clonotype came up many times. The chain couples TRBV20-1 to TRBJ2-1, with TRBD2 as a possible D gene (6 bases). The V gene's germline CDR1 is DFQATT and CDR2 SNEGSKA (reference sequence). The CDR3 is 13 residues long. V dropped 1 base and J dropped 9 bases, with 13 bases sitting between them. The CDR3 region is CSARVGGAGEQFF. The CDR3 region has the DNA TGCAGTGCTAGAGTTGGAGGGGCAGGTGAGCAGTTCTTC.

This clonotype was seen repeatedly, ten times or more. The V and J genes are TRBV6-1 and TRBJ2-7; no firm D call. The CDR3 has 12 amino acids. Trimming pared 6 bases from V and 1 base from J, leaving 7 bases between. Looked up from germline, CDR1 is MNHNS and CDR2 is SASEGT. CDR3 bases: TGTGCCAGCAGCCAATTTTCCTACGAGCAGTACTTC. Encoded protein: CASSQFSYEQYF.

In this sample, this clonotype turned up many times. The gene calls are TRBV6-6 and TRBJ1-5; perhaps TRBD1 as D (5 bases). This CDR3 has 13 residues. Trimming pared 5 bases from V and 7 bases from J, leaving 12 bases between. Germline V CDR1 and CDR2: MNHNY, SVGAGI (reference sequence). The CDR3 region has the DNA TGTGCCAGCAGTCCGACAGTTAGCCAGCCCCAGCATTTT. It yields the protein CASSPTVSQPQHF.

The sample holds many counts of this clonotype. The V call is TRBV13, the J call TRBJ2-7; a weak D match, TRBD2 (5 bases). This CDR3 is 15 amino acids long. Germline V gene data show CDR1 as PRHDT and CDR2 as FYEKMQ (reference sequence). V gave up 0 bases and J gave up 2 bases, with 11 bases separating them. CDR3 in amino acids: CASSLGEVRTYEQYF. The CDR3, as DNA: TGTGCCAGCAGCTTAGGGGAGGTCCGGACCTACGAGCAGTACTTC.

Ten or more counts support this clonotype. The V and J genes are TRBV29-1 and TRBJ1-5, with 7 bases fitting TRBD1. V trimming: 2 bases; J trimming: 4 bases; junction bases outside the gene matches: 2. The CDR3 extends over 13 amino acids. The germline V gene has CDR1 SQVTM and CDR2 ANQGSEA. CDR3 in DNA: TGCAGCGTTGAAACAGGGGTGAATCAGCCCCAGCATTTT. It translates to CSVETGVNQPQHF.

This clonotype occurred many times. The gene calls are TRBV5-1 and TRBJ2-7; D not certain. Germline V gene sequence: CDR1 SGHRS, CDR2 YFSETQ. The V gene lost 2 bases and the J gene lost 2 bases, with 14 bases spanning the gap. This CDR3 region has 15 residues. CDR3: CASSFIPGETYEQYF. The CDR3 region has the DNA TGCGCCAGCAGCTTCATTCCGGGTGAGACCTACGAGCAGTACTTC.

This clonotype came up many times. In DNA form, the CDR3 reads TGTGCCAGCAGCCCAAGCCCACGGGGGGCTTCCTACAATGAGCAGTTCTTC. Its protein is CASSPSPRGASYNEQFF. The chain recombines TRBV4-2 with TRBJ2-1; tentatively, D is TRBD2 (7 bases). This CDR3 contains 17 residues. Trimming left V 4 bases short and J 1 base short, with 17 bases between. Germline V gives CDR1 LGHNA, CDR2 YNFKEQ.

This clonotype has ten or more counts. The genes are TRBV12-3 or TRBV12-4 and TRBJ1-5; 7 positions agree with TRBD1. The ends lost 3 bases at V and 6 bases at J; junction bases unmatched: 8. This CDR3 spans 15 amino acids. The CDR3 loop is CASSLRGRFGQPQHF. The CDR3, as DNA: TGTGCCAGCAGTTTGAGGGGGCGGTTCGGTCAGCCCCAGCATTTT.